Following are 5 T cell receptor beta chains from one sample sequenced in a study of cytomegalovirus exposure and HLA in healthy donors. Vbeta (60) and Jbeta (13) primers were used in the PCR. Clones were sequenced by immunoSEQ multiplex PCR, and TCRdb holds only the in-frame ones, with some missing. The sample gives roughly 190,000 clones, about 13% of which show up once; less than 8.5% is in the top ten. The specimen was PBMCs. These receptors were obtained from a man aged 45 to 65 in good health and CMV-seropositive.

The V and J genes are TRBV6-1 and TRBJ1-1; 9 positions agree with TRBD1. Germline V gene data show CDR1 as MNHNS and CDR2 as SASEGT. The CDR3 consists of 17 residues. V gave up 4 bases and J gave up 0 bases; unmatched junction bases: 9. CDR3 sequence: CASSGGQGVNMNTEAFF. In DNA form, the CDR3 reads TGTGCCAGCAGTGGGGGACAGGGTGTGAACATGAACACTGAAGCTTTCTTT.

This clone was recorded a few times. The chain employs TRBV5-4 and TRBJ2-1; 8 bases match TRBD2. The CDR3 totals 15 residues. Germline-derived CDR1 and CDR2 are SGHNT and YYREEE (reference sequence). The trim removed 4 bases at V and 8 bases at J, leaving 11 bases unmatched. The CDR3 protein is CASSPGTSRLDEQFF. In nucleotides, the CDR3 is TGTGCCAGCAGCCCTGGGACTAGTAGGTTGGATGAGCAGTTCTTC.

This clone showed up just a few times. This chain uses TRBV6-5 with TRBJ2-3; maybe TRBD2 (6 bases). With 0 bases removed from V and 2 bases from J, the gap between germline ends came to 9 bases. This CDR3 is 15 amino acids long. Germline CDR1 reads MNHEY; CDR2 reads SVGAGI. In DNA form, the CDR3 reads TGTGCCAGCAGTTACTCGTGGGGGGTCACAGATACGCAGTATTTT. Protein product: CASSYSWGVTDTQYF.

This clone appeared a few times. The sample holds other DNA sequences that translate to the same CDR3. The chain combines TRBV6-5 with TRBJ1-1, with TRBD1 as a possible D gene (5 bases). Trimming stripped 7 bases from V and 5 bases from J, with 8 bases between. This CDR3 contains 11 residues. Germline V gene data show CDR1 as MNHEY and CDR2 as SVGAGI. In DNA, the CDR3 is TGTGCCAGCAATAGGGGTACTGAAGCTTTCTTT. Its translation: CASNRGTEAFF.

A few counts support this clone. This rearrangement joins TRBV28 to TRBJ1-2; no firm D call. V lost 8 bases to trimming and J lost 2 bases, with 15 bases between them. This CDR3 is 14 amino acids long. The germline gives CDR1 MDHEN, CDR2 SYDVKM. The CDR3 region has the DNA TGTGCCAGCTGTTGGGCTGAACGAAACTATGGCTACACCTTC. Protein sequence: CASCWAERNYGYTF.